These T cell receptor beta chains were read from a single sample in a study of Ad26.COV2.S vaccination and SARS-CoV-2 variants. Sequenced by immunoSEQ multiplex PCR; TCRdb stores in-frame clones only, minus some. There are some 340,000 clones in the sample; 85% occur only once, and 2.1% lies in the top ten. The starting material was peripheral blood, obtained in a trial of Ad26.COV2.S vaccine versus placebo. All receptors come from a person between 18 and 60 years old who received the Ad26.COV2.S COVID-19 vaccine or a placebo. Each CDR3 is given with its conserved first and last residue. The D gene is left open where the match is weak. Size tells how often a clone was seen (once, few, many) or the class of an expanded clone, and some rows leave it out.

few | TRBJ1-6 | NA | TRBV7-8 | CASSLQGSYNSPLHF | TGTGCCAGCAGCTTACAGGGCTCCTATAATTCACCCCTCCACTTT
NA | TRBJ2-1 | NA | TRBV5-1 | CASSLSANQNNEQFF | TGCGCCAGCAGCTTGAGTGCAAATCAAAACAATGAGCAGTTCTTC
NA | TRBJ1-2 | NA | TRBV9 | CASSGPTASQRGYTF | TGTGCCAGCAGCGGACCGACAGCTTCCCAAAGGGGCTACACCTTC
NA | TRBJ2-7 | NA | TRBV5-1 | CASSSQGTYEQYF | TGCGCCAGCAGCTCGCAGGGGACCTACGAGCAGTACTTC
NA | TRBJ1-3 | NA | TRBV4-1 | CASSPILGGYGNTIYF | TGCGCCAGCAGCCCGATCCTGGGGGGCTATGGAAACACCATATATTTT
once | TRBJ1-4 | NA | TRBV28 | CASRQPNEKLFF | TGTGCCAGCAGACAGCCTAATGAAAAACTGTTTTTT
NA | TRBJ1-1 | TRBD1 | TRBV11-2 | CASSSTSGQGAWNTEAFF | TGTGCCAGCAGCTCGACCTCGGGACAGGGGGCATGGAACACTGAAGCTTTCTTT
NA | TRBJ1-4 | TRBD1 | TRBV28 | CASSFTGGREKLFF | TGTGCCAGCAGTTTTACAGGGGGTAGAGAAAAACTGTTTTTT
NA | TRBJ2-7 | NA | TRBV18 | CASSLTQSSYEQYF | TGTGCCAGCTCACTCACCCAGAGCTCCTACGAGCAGTACTTC
NA | TRBJ1-5 | NA | TRBV4-2 | CASSPGTINQPQHF | TGTGCCAGCAGCCCTGGGACAATCAATCAGCCCCAGCATTTT
NA | TRBJ2-3 | TRBD2 | TRBV27 | CASRPGRGSTDTQYF | TGTGCCAGCAGGCCCGGGAGGGGCAGCACAGATACGCAGTATTTT
few | TRBJ2-4 | TRBD1 | TRBV4-2 | CASSAKGKDRGLAKNIQYF | TGTGCCAGCAGCGCCAAAGGAAAAGACAGGGGTTTAGCCAAAAACATTCAGTACTTC
NA | TRBJ1-3 | NA | TRBV5-4 | CASSLDPGDTIYF | TGTGCCAGCAGCTTGGATCCAGGGGACACCATATATTTT
NA | TRBJ2-3 | NA | TRBV24-1 | CATSDQPSTDTQYF | TGTGCCACCAGTGACCAACCTAGCACAGATACGCAGTATTTT
NA | TRBJ1-2 | NA | TRBV3-1/TRBV3-2 | CASSQVKGEFSGYTF | TGTGCCAGCAGCCAAGTTAAGGGAGAATTCAGTGGCTACACCTTC
NA | TRBJ2-5 | TRBD2 | TRBV5-4 | CASSNGGLAGSETQYF | TGTGCCAGCAGCAATGGCGGACTAGCGGGGTCGGAGACCCAGTACTTC
NA | TRBJ2-7 | NA | TRBV28 | CASSPRTGAYEQYF | TGTGCCAGCAGCCCCCGGACGGGAGCCTACGAGCAGTACTTC
few | TRBJ1-2 | TRBD1 | TRBV3-1/TRBV3-2 | CASSQTTGGYGYTF | TGTGCCAGCAGCCAAACTACAGGGGGCTATGGCTACACCTTC
once | TRBJ2-7 | TRBD2 | TRBV4-1 | CASSQDVAGSYEQYF | TGCGCCAGCAGCCAAGATGTAGCGGGGTCCTACGAGCAGTACTTC
NA | TRBJ1-5 | TRBD1 | TRBV6-6 | CASSWGQAGSPQHF | TGTGCCAGCAGTTGGGGACAGGCGGGTTCACCCCAGCATTTT
once | TRBJ2-7 | TRBD2 | TRBV7-9 | CASSQTRTSGASYEQYF | TGTGCCAGCAGCCAAACACGGACTAGCGGGGCCTCCTACGAGCAGTACTTC
NA | TRBJ2-7 | NA | TRBV6-5 | CASSNRPEQYF | TGTGCCAGCAGCAATAGGCCCGAGCAGTACTTC